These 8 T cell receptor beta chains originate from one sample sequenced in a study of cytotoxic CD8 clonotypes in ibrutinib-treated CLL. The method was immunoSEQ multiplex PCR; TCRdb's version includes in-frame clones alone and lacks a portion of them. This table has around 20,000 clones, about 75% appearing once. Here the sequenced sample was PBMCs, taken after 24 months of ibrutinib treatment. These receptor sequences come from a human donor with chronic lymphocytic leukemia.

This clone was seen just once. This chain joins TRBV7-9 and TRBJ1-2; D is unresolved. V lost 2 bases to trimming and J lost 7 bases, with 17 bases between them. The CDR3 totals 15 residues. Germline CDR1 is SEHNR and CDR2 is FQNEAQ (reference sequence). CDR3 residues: CASSLSLSLRAGYTF. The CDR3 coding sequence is TGTGCCAGCAGCTTATCTCTGAGTCTGCGTGCTGGCTACACCTTC.

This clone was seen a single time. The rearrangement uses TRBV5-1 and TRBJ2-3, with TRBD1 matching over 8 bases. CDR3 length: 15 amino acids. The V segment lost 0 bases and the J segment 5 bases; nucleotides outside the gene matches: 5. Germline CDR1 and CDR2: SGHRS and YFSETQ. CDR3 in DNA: TGCGCCAGCAGCTTGGAAGGCAGGGGGCTAGATACGCAGTATTTT. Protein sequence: CASSLEGRGLDTQYF.

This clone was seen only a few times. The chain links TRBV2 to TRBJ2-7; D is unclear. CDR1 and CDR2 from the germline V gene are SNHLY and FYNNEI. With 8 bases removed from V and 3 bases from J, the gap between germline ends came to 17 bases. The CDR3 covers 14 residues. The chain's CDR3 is CASLDDNHSYEQYF. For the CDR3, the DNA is TGTGCCAGCCTGGACGACAATCACAGCTACGAGCAGTACTTC. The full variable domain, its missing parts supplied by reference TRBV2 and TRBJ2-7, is EPEVTQTPSHQVTQMGQEVILRCVPISNHLYFYWYRQILGQKVEFLVSFYNNEISEKSEIFDDQFSVERPDGSNFTLKIRSTKLEDSAMYFCASLDDNHSYEQYFGPGTRLTVT.

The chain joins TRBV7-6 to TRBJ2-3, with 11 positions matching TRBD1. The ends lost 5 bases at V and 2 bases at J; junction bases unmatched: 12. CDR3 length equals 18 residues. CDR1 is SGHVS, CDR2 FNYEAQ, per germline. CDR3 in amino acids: CASSTDHWDRGNTDTQYF. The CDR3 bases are TGTGCCAGCAGCACGGACCACTGGGACAGGGGGAACACAGATACGCAGTATTTT.

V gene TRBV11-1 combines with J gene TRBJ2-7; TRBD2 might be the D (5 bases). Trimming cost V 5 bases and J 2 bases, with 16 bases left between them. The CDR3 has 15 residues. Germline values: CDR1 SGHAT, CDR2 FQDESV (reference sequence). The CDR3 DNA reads TGTGCCAGCAGCAAAATCGGACTGGAGACCTACGAGCAGTACTTC. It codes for CASSKIGLETYEQYF. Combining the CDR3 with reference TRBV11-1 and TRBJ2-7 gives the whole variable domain EAEVAQSPRYKITEKSQAVAFWCDPISGHATLYWYRQILGQGPELLVQFQDESVVDDSQLPKDRFSAERLKGVDSTLKIQPAELGDSAMYLCASSKIGLETYEQYFGPGTRLTVT.

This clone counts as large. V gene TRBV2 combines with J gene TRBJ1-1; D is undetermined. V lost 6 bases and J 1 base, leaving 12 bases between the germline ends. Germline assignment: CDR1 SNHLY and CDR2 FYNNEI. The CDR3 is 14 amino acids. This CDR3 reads CASRLFQENTEAFF. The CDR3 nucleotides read TGTGCCAGCAGGCTATTTCAGGAGAACACTGAAGCTTTCTTT.

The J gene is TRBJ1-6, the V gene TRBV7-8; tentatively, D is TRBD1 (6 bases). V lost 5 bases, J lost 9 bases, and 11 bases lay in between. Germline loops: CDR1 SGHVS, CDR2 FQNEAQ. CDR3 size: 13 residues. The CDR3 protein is CASSTQGFSPLHF. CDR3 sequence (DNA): TGTGCCAGCAGCACCCAGGGGTTTTCACCCCTCCACTTT.

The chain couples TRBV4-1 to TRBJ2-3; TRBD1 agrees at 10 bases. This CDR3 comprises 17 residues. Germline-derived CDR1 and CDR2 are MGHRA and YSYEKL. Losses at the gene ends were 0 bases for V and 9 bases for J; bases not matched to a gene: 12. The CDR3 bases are TGCGCCAGCAGCCAAGATGCGGGACAGGGGTTCAGCTGGACGCAGTATTTT. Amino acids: CASSQDAGQGFSWTQYF.